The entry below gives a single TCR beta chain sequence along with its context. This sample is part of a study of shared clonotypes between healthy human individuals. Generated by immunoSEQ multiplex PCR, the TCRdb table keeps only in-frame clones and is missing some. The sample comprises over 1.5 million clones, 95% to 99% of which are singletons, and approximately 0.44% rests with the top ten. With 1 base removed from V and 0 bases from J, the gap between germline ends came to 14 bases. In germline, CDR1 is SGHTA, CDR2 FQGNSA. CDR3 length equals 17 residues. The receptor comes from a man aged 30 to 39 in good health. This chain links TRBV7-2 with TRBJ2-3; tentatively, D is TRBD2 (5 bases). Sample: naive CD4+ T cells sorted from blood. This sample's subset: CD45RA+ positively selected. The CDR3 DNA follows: TGTGCCAGCAGCTTAGTCCTGATGGGCGGGAGCACAGATACGCAGTATTTT. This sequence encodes CASSLVLMGGSTDTQYF.